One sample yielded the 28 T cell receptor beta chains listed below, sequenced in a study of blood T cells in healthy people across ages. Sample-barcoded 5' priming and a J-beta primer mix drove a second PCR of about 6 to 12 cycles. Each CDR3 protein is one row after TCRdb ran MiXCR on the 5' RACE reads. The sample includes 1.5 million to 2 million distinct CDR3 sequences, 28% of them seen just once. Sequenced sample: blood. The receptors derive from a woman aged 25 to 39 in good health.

The CDR3 coding sequence is TGTGCCAGCAGCGTAGCTTGGCGGGTCGACACAGATACGCAGTATTTT. Its translation is CASSVAWRVDTDTQYF. The rearrangement joins TRBV9 to TRBJ2-3; the D gene is possibly TRBD2 (5 bases). This CDR3 has 16 amino acids. Germline V gives CDR1 SGDLS, CDR2 YYNGEE. Trimming left V 0 bases short and J 2 bases short, with 13 bases between. Complete variable domain (other parts from reference TRBV9 and TRBJ2-3): DSGVTQTPKHLITATGQRVTLRCSPRSGDLSVYWYQQSLDQGLQFLIQYYNGEERAKGNILERFSAQQFPDLHSELNLSSLELGDSALYFCASSVAWRVDTDTQYFGPGTRLTVL.

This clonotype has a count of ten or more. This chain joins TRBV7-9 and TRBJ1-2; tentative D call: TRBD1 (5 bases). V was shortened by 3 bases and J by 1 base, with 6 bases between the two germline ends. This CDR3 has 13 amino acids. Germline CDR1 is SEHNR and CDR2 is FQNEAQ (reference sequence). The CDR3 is CASSLGHNYGYTF. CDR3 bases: TGTGCCAGCAGCTTGGGGCATAACTATGGCTACACCTTC.

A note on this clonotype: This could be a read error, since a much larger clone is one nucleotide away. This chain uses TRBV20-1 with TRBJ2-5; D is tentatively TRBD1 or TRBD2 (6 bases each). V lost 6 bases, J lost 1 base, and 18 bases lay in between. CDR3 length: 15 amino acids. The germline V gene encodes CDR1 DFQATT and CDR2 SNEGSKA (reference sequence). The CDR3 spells CSAETSRGVQETQYF. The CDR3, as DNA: TGCAGTGCGGAAACTAGCAGGGGCGTCCAAGAGACCCAGTACTTC.

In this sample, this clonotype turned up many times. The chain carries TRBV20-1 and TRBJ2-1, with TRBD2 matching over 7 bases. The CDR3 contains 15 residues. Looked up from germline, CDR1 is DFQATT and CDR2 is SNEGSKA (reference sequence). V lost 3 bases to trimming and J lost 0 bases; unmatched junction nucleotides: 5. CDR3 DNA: TGCAGTGCTAGGCGCGGGGGAAGCTCCTACAATGAGCAGTTCTTC. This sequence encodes CSARRGGSSYNEQFF.

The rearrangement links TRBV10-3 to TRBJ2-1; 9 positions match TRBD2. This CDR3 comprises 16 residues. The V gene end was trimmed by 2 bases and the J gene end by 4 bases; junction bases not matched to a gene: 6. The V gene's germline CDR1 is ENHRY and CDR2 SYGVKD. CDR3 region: CAISENLAGPYNEQFF. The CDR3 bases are TGTGCCATCAGTGAGAATCTAGCGGGACCGTACAATGAGCAGTTCTTC.

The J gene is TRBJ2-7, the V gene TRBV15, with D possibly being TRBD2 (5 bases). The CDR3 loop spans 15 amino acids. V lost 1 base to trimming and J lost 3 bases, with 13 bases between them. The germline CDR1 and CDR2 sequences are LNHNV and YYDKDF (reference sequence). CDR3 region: CATSRVGVGSYEQYF. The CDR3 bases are TGTGCCACCAGCAGAGTCGGCGTAGGGAGCTACGAGCAGTACTTC.

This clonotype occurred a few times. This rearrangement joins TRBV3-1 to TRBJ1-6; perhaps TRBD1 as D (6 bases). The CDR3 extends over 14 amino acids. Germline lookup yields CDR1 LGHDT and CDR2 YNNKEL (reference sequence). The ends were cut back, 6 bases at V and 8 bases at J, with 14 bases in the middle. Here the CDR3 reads CASRATGFDSPLHF. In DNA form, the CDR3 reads TGTGCCAGCAGAGCGACAGGATTCGATTCACCCCTCCACTTT.

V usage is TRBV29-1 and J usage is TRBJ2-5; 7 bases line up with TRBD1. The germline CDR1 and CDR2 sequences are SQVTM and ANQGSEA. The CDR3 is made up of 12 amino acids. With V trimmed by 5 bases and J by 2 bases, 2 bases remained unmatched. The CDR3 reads CSVRGQQETQYF. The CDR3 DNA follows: TGCAGCGTTAGGGGACAGCAAGAGACCCAGTACTTC.

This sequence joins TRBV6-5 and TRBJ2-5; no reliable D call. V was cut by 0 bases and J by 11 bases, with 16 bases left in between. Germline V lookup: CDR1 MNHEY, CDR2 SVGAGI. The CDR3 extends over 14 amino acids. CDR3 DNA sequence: TGTGCCAGCAGTTACTCAGCAGATTACGTTGAGCAGTACTTC. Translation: CASSYSADYVEQYF.

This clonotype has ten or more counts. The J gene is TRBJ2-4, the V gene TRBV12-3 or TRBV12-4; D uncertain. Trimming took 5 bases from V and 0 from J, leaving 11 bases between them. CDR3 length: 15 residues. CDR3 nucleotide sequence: TGTGCCAGCAGTACGGCTACTCTAGCCAAAAACATTCAGTACTTC. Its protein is CASSTATLAKNIQYF.

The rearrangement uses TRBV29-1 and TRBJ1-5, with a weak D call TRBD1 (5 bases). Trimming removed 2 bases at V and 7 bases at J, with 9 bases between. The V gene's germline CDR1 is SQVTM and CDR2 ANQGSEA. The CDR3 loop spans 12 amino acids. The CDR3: CSVEFEGQPQHF. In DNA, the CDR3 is TGCAGCGTTGAATTTGAGGGGCAGCCCCAGCATTTT.

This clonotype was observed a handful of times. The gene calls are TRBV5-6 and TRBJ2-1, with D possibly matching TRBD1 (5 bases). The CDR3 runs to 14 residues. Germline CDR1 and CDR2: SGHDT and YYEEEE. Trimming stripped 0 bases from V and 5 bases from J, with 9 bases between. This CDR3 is CASSLDPDNNEQFF. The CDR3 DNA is TGTGCCAGCAGCTTGGACCCGGACAACAATGAGCAGTTCTTC. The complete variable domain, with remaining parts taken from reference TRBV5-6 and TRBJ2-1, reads DAGVTQSPTHLIKTRGQQVTLRCSPKSGHDTVSWYQQALGQGPQFIFQYYEEEERQRGNFPDRFSGHQFPNYSSELNVNALLLGDSALYLCASSLDPDNNEQFFGPGTRLTVL.

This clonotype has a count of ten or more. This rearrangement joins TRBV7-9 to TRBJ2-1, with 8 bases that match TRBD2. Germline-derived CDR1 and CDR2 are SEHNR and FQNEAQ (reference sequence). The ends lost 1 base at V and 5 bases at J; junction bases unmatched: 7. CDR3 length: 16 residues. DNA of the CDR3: TGTGCCAGCAGCTTAGATTCCGGGGGGGCGAACAATGAGCAGTTCTTC. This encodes CASSLDSGGANNEQFF.

The DNA of the CDR3 is TGCGCCAGGAACGGGACTCATATTACAACCGGGGAGCTGTTTTTT. Translating gives CARNGTHITTGELFF. The chain has TRBV10-2 and TRBJ2-2, with a weak D call TRBD2 (6 bases). In germline, CDR1 is WSHSY, CDR2 SAAADI. V was pared by 9 bases and J by 5 bases, with 19 bases between. CDR3 length: 15 residues.

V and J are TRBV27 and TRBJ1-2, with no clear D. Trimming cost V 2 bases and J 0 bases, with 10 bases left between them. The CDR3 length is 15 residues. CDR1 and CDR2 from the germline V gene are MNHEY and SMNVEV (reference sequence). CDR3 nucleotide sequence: TGTGCCAGCAGTTTACTCAGGAGTTCTAACTATGGCTACACCTTC. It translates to CASSLLRSSNYGYTF.

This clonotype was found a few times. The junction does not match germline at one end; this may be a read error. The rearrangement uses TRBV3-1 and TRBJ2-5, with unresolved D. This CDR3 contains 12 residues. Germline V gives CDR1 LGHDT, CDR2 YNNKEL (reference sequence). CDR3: CVSSQLGETQYF. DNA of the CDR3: TGTGTCAGCAGCCAACTGGGGGAGACCCAGTACTTC.

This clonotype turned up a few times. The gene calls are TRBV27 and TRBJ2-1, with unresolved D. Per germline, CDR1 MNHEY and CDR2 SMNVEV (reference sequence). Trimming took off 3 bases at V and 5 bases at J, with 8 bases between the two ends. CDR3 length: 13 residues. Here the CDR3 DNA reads TGTGCCAGCAGTTTTAGGCACAACAATGAGCAGTTCTTC. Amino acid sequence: CASSFRHNNEQFF.

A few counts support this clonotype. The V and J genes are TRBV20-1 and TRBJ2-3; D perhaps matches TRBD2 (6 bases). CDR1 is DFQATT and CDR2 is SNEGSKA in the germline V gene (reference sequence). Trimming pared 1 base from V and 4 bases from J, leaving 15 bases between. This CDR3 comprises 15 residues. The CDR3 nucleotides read TGCAGTGCTAGAGTTGGCACGGGAGACTCAGATACGCAGTATTTT. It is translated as CSARVGTGDSDTQYF.

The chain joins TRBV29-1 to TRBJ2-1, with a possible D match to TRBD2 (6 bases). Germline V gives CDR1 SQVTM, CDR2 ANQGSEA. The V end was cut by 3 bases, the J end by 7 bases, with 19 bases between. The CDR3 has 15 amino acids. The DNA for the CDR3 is TGCAGCGTTGAGGTGGGAGGTGTGGCTAGTAATGAGCAGTTCTTC. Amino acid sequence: CSVEVGGVASNEQFF.

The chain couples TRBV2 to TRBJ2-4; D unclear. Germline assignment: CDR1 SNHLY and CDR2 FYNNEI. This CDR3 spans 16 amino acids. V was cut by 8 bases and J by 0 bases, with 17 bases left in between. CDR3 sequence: CASGQPERPAKNIQYF. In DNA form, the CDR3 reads TGTGCCAGCGGCCAACCTGAGAGGCCAGCCAAAAACATTCAGTACTTC.

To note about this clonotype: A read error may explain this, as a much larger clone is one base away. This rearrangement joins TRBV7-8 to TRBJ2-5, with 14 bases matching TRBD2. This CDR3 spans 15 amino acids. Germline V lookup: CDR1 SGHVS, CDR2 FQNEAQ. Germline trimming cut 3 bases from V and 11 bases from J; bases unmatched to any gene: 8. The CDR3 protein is CASSFTGTSGSEQYF. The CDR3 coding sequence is TGTGCCAGCAGCTTTACGGGGACTAGCGGGAGTGAGCAGTACTTC.

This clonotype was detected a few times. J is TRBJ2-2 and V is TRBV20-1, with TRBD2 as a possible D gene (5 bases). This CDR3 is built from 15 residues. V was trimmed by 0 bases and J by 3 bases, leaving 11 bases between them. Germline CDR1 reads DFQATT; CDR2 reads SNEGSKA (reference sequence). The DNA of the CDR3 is TGCAGTGCTAGAGATGGCAGAGCGGACACCGGGGAGCTGTTTTTT. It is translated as CSARDGRADTGELFF.

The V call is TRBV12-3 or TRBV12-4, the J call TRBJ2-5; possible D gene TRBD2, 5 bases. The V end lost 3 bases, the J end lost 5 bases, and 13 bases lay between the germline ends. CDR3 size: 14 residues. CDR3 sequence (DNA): TGTGCCAGCAGTTTCCCGTGGGAGCCGGAGACCCAGTACTTC. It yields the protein CASSFPWEPETQYF.

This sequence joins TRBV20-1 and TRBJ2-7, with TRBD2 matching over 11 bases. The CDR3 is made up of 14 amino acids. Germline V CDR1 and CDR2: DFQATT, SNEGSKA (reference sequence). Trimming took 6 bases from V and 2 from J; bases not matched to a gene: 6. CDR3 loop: CSASGLADPYEQYF. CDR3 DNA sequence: TGCAGTGCCTCGGGACTAGCGGACCCCTACGAGCAGTACTTC.

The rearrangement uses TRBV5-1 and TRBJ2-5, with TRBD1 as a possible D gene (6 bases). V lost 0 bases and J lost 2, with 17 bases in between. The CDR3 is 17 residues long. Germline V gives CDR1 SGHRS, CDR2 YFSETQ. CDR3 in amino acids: CASSLAGTRNRQETQYF. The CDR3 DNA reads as TGCGCCAGCAGCTTGGCCGGGACACGAAATAGACAAGAGACCCAGTACTTC.

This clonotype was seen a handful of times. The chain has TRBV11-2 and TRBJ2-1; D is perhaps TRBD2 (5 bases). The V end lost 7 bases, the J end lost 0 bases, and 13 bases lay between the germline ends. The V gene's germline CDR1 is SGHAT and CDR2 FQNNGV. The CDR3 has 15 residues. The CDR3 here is CASNYLGSSYNEQFF. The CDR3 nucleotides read TGTGCCAGCAATTATCTAGGGAGCTCCTACAATGAGCAGTTCTTC.

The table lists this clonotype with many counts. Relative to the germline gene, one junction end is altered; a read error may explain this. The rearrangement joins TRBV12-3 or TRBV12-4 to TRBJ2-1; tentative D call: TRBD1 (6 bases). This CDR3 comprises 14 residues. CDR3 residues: CASSPTGSYNEQFF. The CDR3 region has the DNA TGCGCCAGCAGCCCGACAGGCTCCTACAATGAGCAGTTCTTC.

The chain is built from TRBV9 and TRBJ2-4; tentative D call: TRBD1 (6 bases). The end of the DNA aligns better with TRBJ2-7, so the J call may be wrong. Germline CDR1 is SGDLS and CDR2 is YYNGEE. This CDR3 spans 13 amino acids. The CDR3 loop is CASSTGTKDEQYF. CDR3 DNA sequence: TGTGCCAGCAGTACAGGGACCAAGGACGAGCAGTACTTC.